This entry lists 5 T cell receptor beta chains sequenced from one sample in a study of technical replicates of blood from several donors. TCRdb keeps only in-frame clones here, not all; method: immunoSEQ multiplex PCR. The sample contains roughly 66,000 clones, around 87% of which appear only once. Sequencing input: PBMCs. The origin of the receptors is a human donor in good health. Some clones in this sample may be carry-over from other donors' samples.

The chain has TRBV7-2 and TRBJ2-6, with a weak D call TRBD1 (6 bases). Germline V gene lookup returns CDR1 SGHTA and CDR2 FQGNSA. Trimming took 5 bases from V and 4 from J, leaving 12 bases between them. The CDR3 totals 15 residues. The CDR3 reads CASSAFGTGANVLTF. CDR3 DNA: TGTGCCAGCAGCGCCTTCGGGACAGGGGCCAACGTCCTGACTTTC.

J is TRBJ2-7 and V is TRBV19; 7 bases fit TRBD1. This CDR3 comprises 16 residues. The J segment lost 2 bases and the V segment lost 3 bases, leaving 10 bases of the junction unmatched. Germline-derived CDR1 and CDR2 are LNHDA and SQIVND (reference sequence). The CDR3 here is CASSIREGAVAYEQYF. The CDR3 DNA is TGTGCCAGTAGTATCCGAGAGGGGGCAGTGGCCTACGAGCAGTACTTC.

The chain combines TRBV19 with TRBJ2-2, with 8 bases matching TRBD1. Germline trimming cut 2 bases from V and 2 bases from J; bases unmatched to any gene: 13. The germline gives CDR1 LNHDA, CDR2 SQIVND (reference sequence). The CDR3 has 19 residues. This chain's CDR3 is CASSITGRGQLINTGELFF. CDR3 in DNA: TGTGCCAGTAGTATAACGGGCAGGGGGCAATTAATTAACACCGGGGAGCTGTTTTTT.

This clone appeared a few times. The rearrangement uses TRBV4-2 and TRBJ2-7; 8 bases fit TRBD2. Germline CDR1 and CDR2: LGHNA and YNFKEQ. The CDR3 spans 15 residues. V lost 4 bases to trimming and J lost 5 bases; unmatched junction nucleotides: 10. The CDR3 spells CASSPSGLVYHEQYF. CDR3 DNA: TGTGCCAGCAGCCCATCGGGACTAGTGTACCACGAGCAGTACTTC.

The rearrangement links TRBV2 to TRBJ2-1, with TRBD2 matching 12 bases. The CDR3 contains 13 residues. The J segment lost 4 bases and the V segment lost 11 bases, leaving 3 bases of the junction unmatched. Per germline, CDR1 SNHLY and CDR2 FYNNEI. The CDR3 sequence is CAAGLAGYNEQFF. The CDR3 region has the DNA TGTGCCGCGGGACTAGCGGGTTACAATGAGCAGTTCTTC.